This TCR beta chain was identified during a study of early T cells in non-severe SARS-CoV-2 infection. Overall study: Whole-blood bulk RNA, unsorted, was sequenced, and chains were unpaired. Study-wide findings and caveats: The study's VDJdb matching favored anti-spike CD8 responses and missed private and CD4 specificities.

Unique molecular identifiers were added to individual cDNA molecules. In TCRdb, the 5' RACE reads were re-called with MiXCR into one record per CDR3 protein. This sample has approximately 83,000 distinct CDR3 sequences, with more than 13% found just once. A word on this clonotype: Its antigen is not known. One junction end does not reproduce the germline sequence, and a read error may be involved.

The sequencing input was whole blood. The sequence came from an adult who was a healthcare worker with PCR-confirmed SARS-CoV-2 infection or an uninfected control (not recorded which).

Here the CDR3 reads CASSIPSSGANFLTF. The CDR3 nucleotides read TGTGCCAGTAGTATCCCCAGCTCTGGGGCCAACTTCCTGACTTTC. The chain couples TRBV19 to TRBJ2-6, with TRBD1 as a possible D gene (5 bases). Germline V lookup: CDR1 LNHDA, CDR2 SQIVND (reference sequence). CDR3 length: 15 residues.